These 25 T cell receptor beta chains originate from one sample sequenced in a study of blood T cells in healthy people across ages. Primed by a sample-barcoded 5' primer and a J-beta primer mix, a second PCR proceeded for about 6 to 12 cycles. A single record per CDR3 protein comes from TCRdb applying MiXCR to the 5' RACE reads. The table records around 620,000 distinct CDR3 sequences, approximately 25% of them present only once. What was sequenced was blood. These receptor sequences come from a woman in her 70s in good health.

This chain joins TRBV2 and TRBJ2-5; a possible D gene is TRBD2 (6 bases). V was pared by 6 bases and J by 5 bases, with 13 bases between. CDR1 is SNHLY, CDR2 FYNNEI, per germline. The CDR3 has 13 amino acids. For the CDR3, the DNA is TGTGCCAGCAGAAGACTAGTTTCGGAGACCCAGTACTTC. Its translation is CASRRLVSETQYF.

This clonotype was picked up a small number of times. This rearrangement joins TRBV7-2 to TRBJ1-3; D might be TRBD1 (5 bases). Germline CDR1 SGHTA, CDR2 FQGNSA. Trimming took 0 bases from V and 0 from J, leaving 15 bases between them. The CDR3 length is 18 residues. CDR3 in amino acids: CASSLAAALGASGNTIYF. As DNA, the CDR3 is TGTGCCAGCAGCTTAGCGGCAGCCCTTGGGGCCTCTGGAAACACCATATATTTT.

The chain carries TRBV6-5 and TRBJ2-1; tentative D call: TRBD2 (6 bases). The J call may be faulty, since TRBJ2-7 better matches the DNA end. CDR1 is MNHEY, CDR2 SVGAGI, per germline. The CDR3 is made up of 15 amino acids. CDR3 coding DNA: TGTGCCAGCAGCCTACGACCTGGAGGGGTTCTCGAGCAGTACTTC. This codes for CASSLRPGGVLEQYF.

The CDR3 loop is CASSHWTPHEQYF. The CDR3 DNA is TGTGCCAGCAGTCACTGGACACCCCACGAGCAGTACTTC. The chain joins TRBV12-3 or TRBV12-4 to TRBJ2-7; D possibly corresponds to TRBD1 (5 bases). V lost 5 bases to trimming and J lost 5 bases, with 13 bases between them. CDR3 size: 13 residues.

V and J are TRBV9 and TRBJ2-4; 11 bases map to TRBD1. From germline, CDR1 is SGDLS and CDR2 YYNGEE. V lost 0 bases to trimming and J lost 2 bases; unmatched junction nucleotides: 13. CDR3 size: 20 residues. The CDR3 sequence: CASSVEGQGAHGLTKNIQYF. CDR3 coding DNA: TGTGCCAGCAGCGTAGAAGGACAGGGGGCTCATGGGTTAACCAAAAACATTCAGTACTTC.

Ten or more counts support this clonotype. The rearrangement uses TRBV7-9 and TRBJ2-5; TRBD2 agrees at 9 bases. The germline CDR1 and CDR2 sequences are SEHNR and FQNEAQ (reference sequence). CDR3 length: 13 residues. J was trimmed by 5 bases and V by 5 bases; bases with no gene match: 3. The CDR3, as DNA: TGTGCCAGCAGCCTAGGGACTAGCGAGACCCAGTACTTC. It codes for CASSLGTSETQYF.

V and J are TRBV4-2 and TRBJ2-7; D tentatively fits TRBD1 or TRBD2 (5 bases each). The V end lost 0 bases, the J end lost 4 bases, and 13 bases lay between the germline ends. CDR1 and CDR2 from the germline V gene are LGHNA and YNFKEQ. The CDR3 length is 15 residues. The CDR3 sequence is CASSQEGVLRYEQYF. CDR3 nucleotides: TGTGCCAGCAGCCAAGAGGGGGTATTGAGGTACGAGCAGTACTTC.

The rearrangement joins TRBV28 to TRBJ1-2; 9 bases are shared with TRBD1. There are 16 residues in the CDR3. Trimming removed 3 bases from V and 6 bases from J; junction bases left unmatched: 11. Germline values: CDR1 MDHEN, CDR2 SYDVKM. The CDR3 nucleotides are TGTGCCAGCAGTTTGGTCCTCGCTACAGGGGGCGATGGCTACACCTTC. Encoded protein: CASSLVLATGGDGYTF.

There are a few counts of this clonotype. The junction shows a germline mismatch at one end, possibly a read error. The genes are TRBV18 and TRBJ2-4; D remains ambiguous. This CDR3 is 13 amino acids long. CDR1 is KGHSH, CDR2 LQKENI, per germline. CDR3 sequence: CASSPTLKNIQCF. CDR3 nucleotide sequence: TGTGCCAGCTCACCTACCCTCAAAAACATTCAGTGCTTC.

This clonotype was seen a few times. The rearrangement uses TRBV7-2 and TRBJ2-5, with D hard to call. The CDR3 contains 13 residues. Germline V gene data show CDR1 as SGHTA and CDR2 as FQGNSA. Deletions cut 2 bases from V and 4 bases from J, with 8 bases between. DNA of the CDR3: TGTGCCAGCAGCTTAATTGTCTCAGAGACCCAGTACTTC. The encoded protein is CASSLIVSETQYF.

The CDR3 sequence: CASSLGYAGELFF. The CDR3 DNA reads TGCGCCAGCAGCTTGGGATACGCCGGGGAGCTGTTTTTT. V is TRBV5-1 and J is TRBJ2-2; D gene unclear. Germline lookup yields CDR1 SGHRS and CDR2 YFSETQ. The CDR3 consists of 13 residues. V was shortened by 0 bases and J by 6 bases, with 6 bases between the two germline ends.

The chain combines TRBV6-5 with TRBJ2-1; TRBD2 might be the D (6 bases). Trimming cost V 6 bases and J 5 bases, with 11 bases left between them. The CDR3 has 13 residues. In germline, CDR1 is MNHEY, CDR2 SVGAGI. The CDR3 is CASRRGLNNEQFF. The DNA of the CDR3 is TGTGCCAGCAGGCGGGGACTGAACAATGAGCAGTTCTTC.

CDR3 residues: CASSQDGGGATNEKLFF. CDR3 DNA: TGCGCCAGCAGCCAAGACGGTGGGGGTGCAACTAATGAAAAACTGTTTTTT. The chain recombines TRBV4-3 with TRBJ1-4; D perhaps matches TRBD1 (5 bases). The V and J ends lost 0 bases and 0 bases respectively, with 11 bases between them. This CDR3 contains 17 residues. Germline values: CDR1 LGHNA, CDR2 YSLEER.

V is TRBV11-1 and J is TRBJ1-1, with a weak D call TRBD1 (6 bases). There are 13 residues in the CDR3. In germline, CDR1 is SGHAT, CDR2 FQDESV (reference sequence). The V end was cut by 5 bases, the J end by 8 bases, with 15 bases between. CDR3 nucleotide sequence: TGTGCCAGCAGCCCAGCCCCGACAGGAGAAGCTTTCTTT. Its translation: CASSPAPTGEAFF.

J is TRBJ2-5 and V is TRBV29-1, with 11 bases that match TRBD2. The better agreement between TRBJ2-1 and the DNA end casts doubt on the J call. Germline loops: CDR1 SQVTM, CDR2 ANQGSEA. The CDR3 runs 13 residues. CDR3 bases: TGCAGCGTGCTAGCGGGGGGCTCGGATGAGCAGTTCTTC. This codes for CSVLAGGSDEQFF.

The J gene is TRBJ2-5, the V gene TRBV20-1; TRBD2 matches at 7 bases. Gene TRBJ2-7 matches the end of the DNA better, so the J call may be wrong. The germline V gene encodes CDR1 DFQATT and CDR2 SNEGSKA (reference sequence). The CDR3 runs to 13 residues. This chain's CDR3 is CSARDPGLDEQYF. The CDR3 DNA sequence: TGCAGTGCTAGAGATCCCGGACTAGACGAGCAGTACTTC.

This clonotype has only a few counts. The chain uses TRBV5-1 and TRBJ2-7; 15 positions match TRBD2. CDR1 is SGHRS and CDR2 is YFSETQ in the germline V gene. The J segment lost 5 bases and the V segment lost 6 bases, leaving 3 bases of the junction unmatched. The CDR3 totals 14 residues. The CDR3 loop reads CASNGLAGGDEQYF. CDR3 nucleotides: TGCGCCAGCAACGGACTAGCGGGAGGGGACGAGCAGTACTTC.

This clonotype was seen a handful of times. The J gene is TRBJ2-7, the V gene TRBV20-1, with a tentative D call TRBD2 (5 bases). V lost 5 bases to trimming and J lost 2 bases, with 16 bases between them. This CDR3 is 14 amino acids long. The V gene's germline CDR1 is DFQATT and CDR2 SNEGSKA (reference sequence). CDR3 in amino acids: CSAPRSGTTYEQYF. CDR3 nucleotide sequence: TGCAGTGCTCCTCGGAGCGGTACTACCTACGAGCAGTACTTC.

This clonotype was seen a handful of times. This rearrangement joins TRBV6-7 to TRBJ1-2, with TRBD1 as a possible D gene (6 bases). TRBV6-7 qualifies as an ORF whose function is uncertain. Trimming took 6 bases from V and 4 from J, leaving 12 bases between them. This CDR3 is built from 13 residues. The DNA for the CDR3 is TGTGCCAGCAGAACATGGACAGTCTATGGCTACACCTTC. This encodes CASRTWTVYGYTF.

This clonotype was seen a few times. The rearrangement uses TRBV7-4 and TRBJ2-7, with D possibly being TRBD2 (6 bases). Germline CDR1 and CDR2: SGHVT and SQSDAQ. The CDR3 consists of 16 residues. Trimming cost V 2 bases and J 7 bases, with 21 bases left between them. The CDR3 coding sequence is TGTGCCAGCAGCTTATATGAGAGGCGGGACGAAGGGGAGCAGTACTTC. Residues: CASSLYERRDEGEQYF.

The CDR3 DNA sequence: TGCAGTGCTAGACACAGCCTTTCTGGAAACACCATATATTTT. This codes for CSARHSLSGNTIYF. J is TRBJ1-3 and V is TRBV20-1; D ambiguous. This CDR3 region has 14 residues. CDR1 DFQATT and CDR2 SNEGSKA come from the germline V gene (reference sequence). Between the trimmed V and J ends, which lost 2 bases and 1 base, there was a span of 9 bases.

CDR3 residues: CASRPQGSSGNTIYF. The DNA of the CDR3 is TGCGCCAGCAGGCCACAGGGCTCTTCTGGAAACACCATATATTTT. This chain joins TRBV5-1 and TRBJ1-3; a weak D match, TRBD1 (6 bases). CDR3 size: 15 residues. The V end lost 5 bases, the J end lost 1 base, and 13 bases lay between the germline ends. The germline V gene has CDR1 SGHRS and CDR2 YFSETQ.

This clonotype has only a few counts. The chain couples TRBV30 to TRBJ2-5; D call uncertain. This CDR3 is 12 amino acids long. CDR1 and CDR2 (germline): GTSNPN, SVGIG (reference sequence). V was trimmed by 5 bases and J by 8 bases, leaving 15 bases between them. Here the CDR3 reads CAWGRLYSTQYF. The CDR3 region has the DNA TGTGCCTGGGGACGACTGTATAGTACCCAGTACTTC. Drawing the rest from reference TRBV30 and TRBJ2-5, the complete variable domain is SQTIHQWPATLVQPVGSPLSLECTVEGTSNPNLYWYRQAAGRGLQLLFYSVGIGQISSEVPQNLSASRPQDRQFILSSKKLLLSDSGFYLCAWGRLYSTQYFGPGTRLLVL.

The gene calls are TRBV5-1 and TRBJ2-2, with TRBD2 matching over 10 bases. The CDR3 consists of 16 residues. After removal of 2 bases from V and 2 bases from J, the junction contained 3 bases not matched to a gene. Germline CDR1 SGHRS, CDR2 YFSETQ. CDR3 residues: CASSFTSGVNTGELFF. CDR3 in DNA: TGCGCCAGCAGCTTCACTAGCGGGGTAAACACCGGGGAGCTGTTTTTT.

This clonotype has a handful of counts. V usage is TRBV20-1 and J usage is TRBJ2-5; 8 bases agree with TRBD1. Looked up from germline, CDR1 is DFQATT and CDR2 is SNEGSKA (reference sequence). The CDR3 length is 13 residues. J was trimmed by 1 base and V by 3 bases; bases with no gene match: 1. The CDR3 DNA is TGCAGTGCTAGTCAGGGGGCCCAAGAGACCCAGTACTTC. This gives the protein CSASQGAQETQYF.